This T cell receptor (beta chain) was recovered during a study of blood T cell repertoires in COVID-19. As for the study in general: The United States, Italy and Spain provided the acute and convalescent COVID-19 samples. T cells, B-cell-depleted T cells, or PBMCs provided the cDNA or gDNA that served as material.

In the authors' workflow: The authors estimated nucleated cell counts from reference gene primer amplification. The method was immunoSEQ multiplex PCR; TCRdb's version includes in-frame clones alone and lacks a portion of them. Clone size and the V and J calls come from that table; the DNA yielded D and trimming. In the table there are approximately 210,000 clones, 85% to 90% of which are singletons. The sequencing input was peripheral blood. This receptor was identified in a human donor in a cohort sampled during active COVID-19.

The CDR3 region has the DNA TGTGCCAGTAGTATAGTTGCGGGGGGGCGGTATGAGCAGTTCTTC. Translated: CASSIVAGGRYEQFF. The chain has TRBV19 and TRBJ2-1; 9 bases align to TRBD2. The CDR3 covers 15 residues. Germline V CDR1 and CDR2: LNHDA, SQIVND (reference sequence). With V trimmed by 1 base and J by 8 bases, 6 bases remained unmatched. Looking up the rest from reference TRBV19 and TRBJ2-1 gives the full variable domain: DGGITQSPKYLFRKEGQNVTLSCEQNLNHDAMYWYRQDPGQGLRLIYYSQIVNDFQKGDIAEGYSVSREKKESFPLTVTSAQKNPTAFYLCASSIVAGGRYEQFFGPGTRLTVL.